Listed below are T cell receptor beta chains from one sample, sequenced in a study of control samples from healthy donors and cancer patients. The protocol was immunoSEQ multiplex PCR, while the TCRdb copy is restricted to in-frame clones and leaves out a portion. In the table there are roughly 120,000 clones, approximately 90% of which are singletons. Input material: blood. The source of these receptors is a woman aged 18-35 years in good health. Each CDR3 is given with its conserved first and last residue. The D gene is left open where the match is weak. Size values are once, few and many counts, or a class for expanded clones, and some rows have none.

TRBJ2-2	TRBV2	NA	NA	CARTSRGYTGELFF	TGTGCCAGAACAAGCAGGGGCTACACCGGGGAGCTGTTTTTT
TRBJ1-2	TRBV7-9	NA	TRBD1	CASSVTGERGYTF	TGTGCCAGCAGCGTTACAGGGGAACGGGGCTACACCTTC
TRBJ2-1	TRBV4-2	NA	TRBD1	CASSQTDRDNEQFF	TGTGCCAGCAGCCAAACCGACAGGGACAATGAGCAGTTCTTC
TRBJ1-4	TRBV2	NA	TRBD1	CASSGQGPRGEKLFF	TGTGCCAGCAGTGGCCAGGGTCCCAGGGGGGAAAAACTGTTTTTT
TRBJ2-1	TRBV19	few	NA	CASSAYGRESRYNEQFF	TGTGCCAGTAGTGCTTACGGGAGAGAATCCAGGTACAATGAGCAGTTCTTC
TRBJ2-2	TRBV28	NA	TRBD1	CASSLFTGGANTGELFF	TGTGCCAGCAGCCTCTTCACAGGGGGCGCGAACACCGGGGAGCTGTTTTTT
TRBJ1-2	TRBV7-2	NA	TRBD1	CASSLGDRVYDYGYTF	TGTGCCAGCAGCTTAGGGGACAGGGTATATGACTATGGCTACACCTTC
TRBJ2-4	TRBV12-5	NA	NA	CASGLCLAVAKNIQYF	TGTGCTAGTGGTTTGTGTTTAGCCGTCGCCAAAAACATTCAGTACTTC
TRBJ2-1	TRBV7-9	NA	NA	CASRPSGVNNEQFF	TGTGCCAGCAGACCTTCAGGGGTCAACAATGAGCAGTTCTTC
TRBJ2-4	TRBV5-1	NA	NA	CASSLEAAWGNIQYF	TGCGCCAGCAGCTTGGAGGCAGCCTGGGGAAACATTCAGTACTTC
TRBJ1-5	TRBV16	NA	TRBD1	CASSQSNRGRQPQHF	TGTGCCAGCAGCCAATCGAACAGGGGGCGTCAGCCCCAGCATTTT
TRBJ2-7	TRBV28	NA	NA	CASSLSSALSYEQYF	TGTGCCAGCAGTTTATCGTCAGCCCTTTCCTACGAGCAGTACTTC
TRBJ2-4	TRBV30	NA	NA	CAWSPGVAKNIQYF	TGTGCCTGGAGTCCAGGGGTTGCCAAAAACATTCAGTACTTC
TRBJ1-1	TRBV27	NA	NA	CASSSSGSGAEAFF	TGTGCCAGCAGTTCAAGCGGGTCGGGGGCTGAAGCTTTCTTT
TRBJ1-4	TRBV28	NA	NA	CASSPLPGAANEKLFF	TGTGCCAGCAGTCCCCTCCCGGGGGCGGCTAATGAAAAACTGTTTTTT
TRBJ2-1	TRBV4-2	NA	NA	CASSLLETENEQFF	TGTGCCAGCAGCCTACTCGAAACGGAAAATGAGCAGTTCTTC
TRBJ2-3	TRBV7-2	NA	TRBD2	CASSFRRSGRISDTQYF	TGTGCCAGCAGCTTCAGACGGAGCGGGAGGATATCAGATACGCAGTATTTT
TRBJ1-4	TRBV4-2	NA	NA	CASSQDPGHPDNEKLFF	TGTGCCAGCAGCCAAGATCCCGGACACCCCGATAATGAAAAACTGTTTTTT
TRBJ2-3	TRBV7-3	few	NA	CASSSDVRDTQYF	TGTGCCAGCAGCTCAGACGTCAGGGATACGCAGTATTTT
TRBJ2-1	TRBV28	NA	NA	CASSLVGQPGEQFF	TGTGCCAGCAGTTTAGTAGGGCAGCCGGGTGAGCAGTTCTTC
TRBJ2-6	TRBV2	NA	NA	CASSVQSFSGANVLTF	TGTGCCAGCAGTGTACAGAGCTTCTCTGGGGCCAACGTCCTGACTTTC
TRBJ1-1	TRBV11-2	NA	NA	CASSYQYSEAFF	TGTGCCAGCAGCTATCAGTACTCTGAAGCTTTCTTT
TRBJ2-2	TRBV4-3	NA	TRBD1	CASSPSTGTINTGELFF	TGCGCCAGCAGCCCTTCGACAGGGACCATCAACACCGGGGAGCTGTTTTTT
TRBJ2-7	TRBV18	once	NA	CASSPSWGTYEQYF	TGTGCCAGCTCACCCTCGTGGGGCACCTACGAGCAGTACTTC
TRBJ1-2	TRBV29-1	NA	TRBD1	CSVYRPGQLYGYTF	TGCAGCGTGTATCGACCGGGACAGCTCTATGGCTACACCTTC
TRBJ2-3	TRBV28	NA	TRBD1	CASRSTGGFGTDTQYF	TGTGCCAGCAGGTCCACAGGGGGTTTTGGCACAGATACGCAGTATTTT
TRBJ2-4	TRBV6-1	NA	NA	CASSDPGGLAKNIQYF	TGTGCCAGCAGTGACCCCGGAGGACTAGCCAAAAACATTCAGTACTTC
TRBJ2-4	TRBV28	NA	NA	CASSSPVIGGIQYF	TGTGCCAGCAGCTCCCCGGTAATTGGCGGCATTCAGTACTTC
TRBJ2-4	TRBV7-3	NA	NA	CASSLREVFGAKNIQYF	TGTGCCAGCAGCTTAAGAGAGGTGTTCGGAGCCAAAAACATTCAGTACTTC
TRBJ2-2	TRBV7-6	NA	NA	CAITTGGEVGNTGELFF	TGTGCCATTACGACAGGTGGAGAGGTGGGAAACACCGGGGAGCTGTTTTTT
TRBJ1-1	TRBV27	NA	NA	CASSLSFFKGRNTEAFF	TGTGCCAGCAGTTTATCTTTCTTCAAGGGGAGAAACACTGAAGCTTTCTTT
TRBJ1-5	TRBV19	NA	NA	CASSMGGSNQPQHF	TGTGCCAGTAGTATGGGGGGGAGCAATCAGCCCCAGCATTTT
TRBJ2-7	TRBV3-1/TRBV3-2	NA	NA	CASSLSGRVQYF	TGTGCCAGCAGTCTTAGCGGTAGAGTGCAGTACTTC
TRBJ1-5	TRBV19	NA	NA	CASSMARGGNQPQHF	TGTGCCAGTAGTATGGCCCGGGGTGGCAATCAGCCCCAGCATTTT
TRBJ2-3	TRBV15	NA	TRBD1	CATSRGGTGATDTQYF	TGTGCCACCAGCAGAGGAGGGACAGGGGCCACAGATACGCAGTATTTT
TRBJ2-3	TRBV5-4	NA	TRBD2	CASRPGGLAGAGGQYF	TGTGCCAGCAGGCCGGGAGGGTTAGCGGGGGCTGGTGGGCAGTATTTT
TRBJ1-3	TRBV4-3	NA	NA	CASSQDYNIGNTIYF	TGCGCCAGCAGCCAAGATTATAACATTGGGAACACCATATATTTT
TRBJ1-2	TRBV6-5	NA	TRBD1	CASSQKGQGYGYTF	TGTGCCAGCAGTCAAAAGGGACAGGGATATGGCTACACCTTC
TRBJ2-3	TRBV7-2	NA	TRBD2	CASSPGVAGGADTQYF	TGTGCCAGCAGCCCAGGGGTAGCGGGGGGGGCAGATACGCAGTATTTT
TRBJ2-2	TRBV27	NA	NA	CASSVSGELFF	TGTGCCAGCAGTGTCTCCGGGGAGCTGTTTTTT
TRBJ1-5	TRBV28	NA	NA	CASSLWLQVNQPQHF	TGTGCCAGCAGTTTATGGCTACAGGTCAATCAGCCCCAGCATTTT
TRBJ1-5	TRBV27	once	NA	CASRRASNQPQHF	TGTGCCAGCAGACGGGCGAGCAATCAGCCCCAGCATTTT
TRBJ2-7	TRBV6-5	NA	NA	CASSYGVGSYEQYF	TGTGCCAGCAGTTACGGTGTGGGCTCCTACGAGCAGTACTTC
TRBJ1-5	TRBV19	NA	NA	CASSSRMGSLNQPQHF	TGTGCCAGTAGTAGTAGGATGGGCAGCCTTAATCAGCCCCAGCATTTT
TRBJ1-1	TRBV30	NA	NA	CAWSRGGLGTEAFF	TGTGCCTGGAGCCGCGGAGGTCTGGGCACTGAAGCTTTCTTT
TRBJ1-1	TRBV19	NA	NA	CASSSYLNTEAFF	TGTGCCAGTAGTTCTTACCTGAACACTGAAGCTTTCTTT
TRBJ2-1	TRBV27	NA	NA	CASALAVTYNEQFF	TGTGCCAGCGCCCTGGCGGTGACCTACAATGAGCAGTTCTTC
TRBJ2-5	TRBV24-1	NA	NA	CATSIGQAIQETQYF	TGTGCCACCAGTATTGGGCAGGCTATCCAAGAGACCCAGTACTTC
TRBJ2-3	TRBV7-6	NA	TRBD2	CASSSEATSVFSTDTQYF	TGTGCCAGCAGCTCAGAGGCGACTAGCGTTTTCAGCACAGATACGCAGTATTTT
TRBJ2-7	TRBV30	NA	NA	CAWSGPSYEQYF	TGTGCCTGGAGTGGGCCATCCTACGAGCAGTACTTC
TRBJ2-7	TRBV28	NA	NA	CATLDRGEQYF	TGTGCCACCTTAGACCGTGGCGAGCAGTACTTC